Below are 30 T cell receptor beta chains sequenced from a single sample in a study of immune cell composition in non-small cell lung cancer. Assay: immunoSEQ multiplex PCR; the TCRdb copy retains only in-frame clones and omits some. Of 4,500 to 6,500 clones in the sample, around 64% are singletons; the top ten hold around a tenth. The specimen was lung tumor tissue. Receptors originate from a human donor with non-small cell lung cancer.

The V and J genes are TRBV28 and TRBJ2-7; D possibly corresponds to TRBD2 (5 bases). This CDR3 spans 12 amino acids. Germline CDR1 reads MDHEN; CDR2 reads SYDVKM. V was clipped by 5 bases and J by 9 bases, with 14 bases between them. The CDR3: CASSLRGLGQYF. The DNA of the CDR3 is TGTGCCAGCAGTCTTCGGGGTTTGGGGCAGTACTTC.

This chain uses TRBV9 with TRBJ2-1; a possible D gene is TRBD1 (5 bases). The CDR3 consists of 13 residues. The ends were cut back, 4 bases at V and 9 bases at J, with 14 bases in the middle. CDR1 is SGDLS, CDR2 YYNGEE, per germline. DNA for the CDR3: TGTGCCAGCAGCCATTGGGTAGGGGTTGAGCAGTTCTTC. Residues: CASSHWVGVEQFF.

V and J are TRBV5-1 and TRBJ2-7; no clear D. CDR1 and CDR2 from the germline V gene are SGHRS and YFSETQ. This CDR3 contains 15 residues. V was pared by 4 bases and J by 1 base, with 15 bases between. The CDR3 region is CASSPLKSRSYEQYF. The CDR3 DNA sequence: TGCGCCAGCAGCCCTCTCAAAAGCAGGTCCTACGAGCAGTACTTC.

V gene TRBV7-2 combines with J gene TRBJ2-7; 7 nucleotides line up with TRBD2. The CDR3 contains 14 residues. Germline CDR1 is SGHTA and CDR2 is FQGNSA. Trimming took 5 bases from V and 3 from J; bases not matched to a gene: 7. DNA of the CDR3: TGTGCCAGCAGCCAATTTGGCGGGAGCTACGAGCAGTACTTC. The encoded protein is CASSQFGGSYEQYF.

The chain is built from TRBV28 and TRBJ2-1; tentative D call: TRBD1 (6 bases). The CDR3 runs 16 residues. V was shortened by 1 base and J by 0 bases, with 10 bases between the two germline ends. Germline lookup yields CDR1 MDHEN and CDR2 SYDVKM. The CDR3 sequence: CASSLLGASSYNEQFF. The DNA for the CDR3 is TGTGCCAGCAGTTTATTGGGGGCTAGCTCCTACAATGAGCAGTTCTTC.

J is TRBJ2-1 and V is TRBV5-4; 7 bases are a match to TRBD2. The V segment lost 4 bases and the J segment 0 bases; nucleotides outside the gene matches: 10. This CDR3 region has 17 residues. Germline V gene lookup returns CDR1 SGHNT and CDR2 YYREEE (reference sequence). CDR3 amino acids: CASSQASGASSYNEQFF. DNA of the CDR3: TGTGCCAGCAGCCAGGCCAGCGGGGCCAGCTCCTACAATGAGCAGTTCTTC.

In its sample, this clone was seen a few times. The CDR3 DNA is TGTGCCAGCAGGACAGGGGCGGCCGGTGGCTACACCTTC. Residues: CASRTGAAGGYTF. V is TRBV28 and J is TRBJ1-2; 8 bases align to TRBD1. With V trimmed by 6 bases and J by 7 bases, 7 bases remained unmatched. The CDR3 is 13 residues long. Germline loops: CDR1 MDHEN, CDR2 SYDVKM.

The chain joins TRBV6-6 to TRBJ2-7; 11 bases map to TRBD1. The CDR3 spans 15 residues. Germline CDR1 and CDR2: MNHNY and SVGAGI (reference sequence). V lost 6 bases and J lost 3; bases outside the gene matches: 7. The CDR3 is CASRTGTGGFYEQYF. The CDR3 DNA follows: TGTGCCAGCAGAACCGGGACAGGGGGTTTCTACGAGCAGTACTTC.

The V gene is TRBV6-4, the J gene TRBJ1-1; D is perhaps TRBD1 (5 bases). Trimming left V 5 bases short and J 8 bases short, with 15 bases between. Germline V gives CDR1 MRHNA, CDR2 SNTAGT. The CDR3 runs 13 residues. CDR3 coding DNA: TGTGCCAGCAGTTCAGACAGCTCCACCGAAGCTTTCTTT. It is translated as CASSSDSSTEAFF.

The chain couples TRBV7-9 to TRBJ1-2; 11 bases are a match to TRBD1. CDR3 length: 14 amino acids. CDR1 is SEHNR, CDR2 FQNEAQ, per germline (reference sequence). V lost 5 bases and J lost 5; bases outside the gene matches: 4. For the CDR3, the DNA is TGTGCCAGCAGCCAAGGGACAGGGGGATATGGCTACACCTTC. Translation gives CASSQGTGGYGYTF.

V usage is TRBV6-1 and J usage is TRBJ2-3, with TRBD1 matching over 7 bases. CDR1 is MNHNS and CDR2 is SASEGT in the germline V gene. The CDR3 contains 14 residues. The V segment lost 7 bases and the J segment 2 bases; nucleotides outside the gene matches: 6. The CDR3 here is CASMTGHTTDTQYF. The DNA for the CDR3 is TGTGCCAGCATGACAGGGCACACCACAGATACGCAGTATTTT.

The genes are TRBV11-3 and TRBJ2-4, with D tentatively TRBD1 (5 bases). The CDR3 spans 16 residues. The germline gives CDR1 SGHNT, CDR2 YENEEA. With 1 base removed from V and 9 bases from J, the gap between germline ends came to 19 bases. The CDR3 nucleotides are TGTGCCAGCAGCTTAGTCGGTTTAGGGGTCATGGGCATTCAGTACTTC. This sequence encodes CASSLVGLGVMGIQYF.

The V and J genes are TRBV2 and TRBJ2-2; D is undetermined. This CDR3 contains 14 residues. Looked up from germline, CDR1 is SNHLY and CDR2 is FYNNEI. Trimming removed 7 bases from V and 4 bases from J, with 13 bases in between. The CDR3 reads CASTVRYSTGELFF. In DNA form, the CDR3 reads TGTGCCAGCACTGTTAGATACTCCACCGGGGAGCTGTTTTTT. Looking up the rest from reference TRBV2 and TRBJ2-2 gives the full variable domain: EPEVTQTPSHQVTQMGQEVILRCVPISNHLYFYWYRQILGQKVEFLVSFYNNEISEKSEIFDDQFSVERPDGSNFTLKIRSTKLEDSAMYFCASTVRYSTGELFFGEGSRLTVL.

The table lists this clone with a few counts. The J gene is TRBJ2-7, the V gene TRBV9; TRBD2 matches 7 bases. The CDR3 extends over 15 amino acids. V shed 2 bases and J 5 bases; nucleotides not matched to a gene: 10. Germline V gives CDR1 SGDLS, CDR2 YYNGEE. In nucleotides, the CDR3 is TGTGCCAGCAGCGTGGGGGGGTCGGGGCTCAACGAGCAGTACTTC. The encoded protein is CASSVGGSGLNEQYF.

V usage is TRBV18 and J usage is TRBJ1-2, with D maybe TRBD1 (6 bases). CDR3 length: 15 amino acids. Germline CDR1 is KGHSH and CDR2 is LQKENI. Trimming pared 2 bases from V and 0 bases from J, leaving 10 bases between. The CDR3 reads CASSPSTGANYGYTF. DNA of the CDR3: TGTGCCAGCTCACCATCGACAGGAGCTAACTATGGCTACACCTTC.

This clone was seen a few times. The chain recombines TRBV19 with TRBJ2-5, with D hard to call. Per germline, CDR1 LNHDA and CDR2 SQIVND (reference sequence). The CDR3 sequence is 13 residues long. V was cut by 3 bases and J by 5 bases, with 10 bases left in between. The CDR3 loop is CASSILRSETQYF. The CDR3 region has the DNA TGTGCCAGTAGTATTTTGAGGAGTGAGACCCAGTACTTC.

V is TRBV28 and J is TRBJ2-7; 8 bases fit TRBD2. The CDR3 sequence is 15 residues long. The J segment lost 7 bases and the V segment lost 4 bases, leaving 12 bases of the junction unmatched. CDR1 is MDHEN and CDR2 is SYDVKM in the germline V gene. The CDR3 loop is CASSSVAGPLGEQYF. The CDR3 nucleotides are TGTGCCAGCAGTTCAGTAGCGGGACCGTTGGGGGAGCAGTACTTC.

This chain uses TRBV15 with TRBJ2-3; 14 bases match TRBD2. The CDR3 extends over 16 amino acids. Germline V gene lookup returns CDR1 LNHNV and CDR2 YYDKDF (reference sequence). The V and J ends lost 2 bases and 4 bases, in that order; junction bases with no gene match: 2. The CDR3 loop reads CATSRRTSGRSDTQYF. CDR3 bases: TGTGCCACCAGCAGACGGACTAGCGGGAGGTCAGATACGCAGTATTTT.

The J gene is TRBJ2-1, the V gene TRBV7-9; 9 positions agree with TRBD2. The germline V gene has CDR1 SEHNR and CDR2 FQNEAQ (reference sequence). V shed 5 bases, J shed 1 base, and the junction held 12 bases outside the gene matches. This CDR3 region has 18 residues. The CDR3: CASSPGVAGGYSYNEQFF. CDR3 DNA: TGTGCCAGCAGCCCCGGGGTGGCGGGAGGGTATTCCTACAATGAGCAGTTCTTC.

In its sample, this clone was seen a few times. This chain uses TRBV18 with TRBJ1-5, with a possible D match to TRBD1 (5 bases). The V and J ends lost 4 bases and 10 bases respectively, with 11 bases between them. This CDR3 region has 12 residues. Per the germline V gene, CDR1 is KGHSH and CDR2 is LQKENI. Written as DNA, the CDR3 is TGTGCCAGCTCACGACCCCAGGGACCCCAGCATTTT. The encoded protein is CASSRPQGPQHF.

This clone was picked up a small number of times. The chain couples TRBV28 to TRBJ1-1; tentatively, D is TRBD1 (6 bases). CDR1 MDHEN and CDR2 SYDVKM come from the germline V gene. The CDR3 length is 14 residues. Trimming pared 6 bases from V and 0 bases from J, leaving 11 bases between. The CDR3 nucleotides read TGTGCCAGCAGGGCCGACAGGATGAACACTGAAGCTTTCTTT. This gives the protein CASRADRMNTEAFF. The variable domain in full, with the rest retrieved from reference TRBV28 and TRBJ1-1, is DVKVTQSSRYLVKRTGEKVFLECVQDMDHENMFWYRQDPGLGLRLIYFSYDVKMKEKGDIPEGYSVSREKKERFSLILESASTNQTSMYLCASRADRMNTEAFFGQGTRLTVV.

V and J are TRBV5-6 and TRBJ2-1, with D tentatively TRBD2 (5 bases). The CDR3 totals 14 residues. V was shortened by 0 bases and J by 1 base, with 5 bases between the two germline ends. CDR1 and CDR2 from the germline V gene are SGHDT and YYEEEE. The CDR3 region has the DNA TGTGCCAGCAGCTTGGCGGGATCCTACAATGAGCAGTTCTTC. This gives the protein CASSLAGSYNEQFF.

CDR3 nucleotides: TGTGCCAGCAGCAACTTACGAGAGCAGTATTTT. Amino acids: CASSNLREQYF. The chain uses TRBV7-2 and TRBJ2-3; no firm D call. V dropped 5 bases and J dropped 11 bases, with 11 bases sitting between them. Looked up from germline, CDR1 is SGHTA and CDR2 is FQGNSA. This CDR3 spans 11 amino acids.

The CDR3 DNA is TGTGCCAGCAGCCCCGAAGGACTAGCGGGAGTCAGGGATACGCAGTATTTT. Translation gives CASSPEGLAGVRDTQYF. The gene calls are TRBV5-4 and TRBJ2-3, with 13 bases fitting TRBD2. This CDR3 contains 17 residues. The germline gives CDR1 SGHNT, CDR2 YYREEE (reference sequence). Losses at the gene ends were 4 bases for V and 6 bases for J; bases not matched to a gene: 11.

The rearrangement uses TRBV5-6 and TRBJ2-1; D is unclear. Germline CDR1 reads SGHDT; CDR2 reads YYEEEE. The CDR3 has 13 residues. V was clipped by 7 bases and J by 10 bases, with 18 bases between them. CDR3 coding DNA: TGTGCCAGCGGCCCAATACTCGAGGTGGAGCAGTTCTTC. This encodes CASGPILEVEQFF. Together with reference TRBV5-6 and TRBJ2-1, the CDR3 gives the full variable domain: DAGVTQSPTHLIKTRGQQVTLRCSPKSGHDTVSWYQQALGQGPQFIFQYYEEEERQRGNFPDRFSGHQFPNYSSELNVNALLLGDSALYLCASGPILEVEQFFGPGTRLTVL.

The chain couples TRBV28 to TRBJ2-5, with 11 nucleotides matching TRBD1. Germline lookup yields CDR1 MDHEN and CDR2 SYDVKM. CDR3 size: 15 residues. V lost 4 bases and J lost 7; bases outside the gene matches: 8. CDR3 in DNA: TGTGCCAGCAGTTCCCCGGGACAGGGGGTCGGGACCCAGTACTTC. It translates to CASSSPGQGVGTQYF.

The chain is built from TRBV29-1 and TRBJ2-7; D may be TRBD2 (6 bases). V lost 4 bases to trimming and J lost 5 bases, with 15 bases between them. Germline V lookup: CDR1 SQVTM, CDR2 ANQGSEA. The CDR3 is 13 amino acids. In DNA form, the CDR3 reads TGCAGCGTTGGGAGGGGACCGGTAAACGAGCAGTACTTC. This sequence encodes CSVGRGPVNEQYF.

The chain's CDR3 is CASSFMGGADTQYF. In DNA form, the CDR3 reads TGTGCCAGCAGCTTTATGGGGGGGGCAGATACGCAGTATTTT. The chain couples TRBV7-2 to TRBJ2-3; 7 nucleotides line up with TRBD2. This CDR3 is 14 amino acids long. V lost 3 bases to trimming and J lost 4 bases; unmatched junction nucleotides: 4. The germline CDR1 and CDR2 sequences are SGHTA and FQGNSA.

This clone was observed a few times. The CDR3 nucleotides are TGTGCCAGCAGCTTACAAGCGGGTAACTCCTACGAGCAGTACTTC. The encoded protein is CASSLQAGNSYEQYF. The V gene is TRBV7-9, the J gene TRBJ2-7, with D possibly TRBD2 on 6 matching bases. The CDR3 is made up of 15 amino acids. The germline V gene encodes CDR1 SEHNR and CDR2 FQNEAQ (reference sequence). V was cut by 2 bases and J by 0 bases, with 11 bases left in between.

The CDR3 sequence: CASSGRGQQINQPQHF. CDR3 nucleotides: TGTGCCAGCAGTGGTCGGGGACAGCAAATCAATCAGCCCCAGCATTTT. The V gene is TRBV6-1, the J gene TRBJ1-5; 7 positions agree with TRBD1. V was pared by 4 bases and J by 3 bases, with 9 bases of the junction left unmatched. CDR1 and CDR2 (germline): MNHNS, SASEGT. The CDR3 runs 16 residues.